This T cell receptor beta chain derives from a study of blood T cells in healthy people across ages. This CDR3 comprises 14 residues. Trimming removed 3 bases from V and 2 bases from J; junction bases left unmatched: 2. Per germline, CDR1 SNHLY and CDR2 FYNNEI. The second PCR ran roughly 7 to 12 cycles with a sample-barcoded 5' primer and J-beta primers. TCRdb reprocessed the 5' RACE reads with MiXCR, giving one entry per CDR3 protein. The sample has hundreds of thousands of distinct CDR3 sequences, over 45% seen once; the top ten hold about 32%. The receptor was isolated from a woman in her fifties or sixties in good health. Sample: blood. V usage is TRBV2 and J usage is TRBJ2-3, with 7 bases matching TRBD2. CDR3 loop: CASSESGDTDTQYF. DNA of the CDR3: TGTGCCAGCAGTGAGAGCGGGGACACAGATACGCAGTATTTT.